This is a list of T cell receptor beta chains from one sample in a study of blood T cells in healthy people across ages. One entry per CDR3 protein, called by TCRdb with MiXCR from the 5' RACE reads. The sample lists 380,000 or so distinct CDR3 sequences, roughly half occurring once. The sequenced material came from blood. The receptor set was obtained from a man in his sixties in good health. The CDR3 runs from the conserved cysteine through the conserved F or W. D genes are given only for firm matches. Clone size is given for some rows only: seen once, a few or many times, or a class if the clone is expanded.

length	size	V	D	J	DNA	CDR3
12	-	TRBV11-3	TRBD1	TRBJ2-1	TGTGCCAGCAGCGGACAGGGGGATGAGCAGTTCTTC	CASSGQGDEQFF
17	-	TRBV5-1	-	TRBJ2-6	TGCGCCAGCAGCTTGGAATTTGGGGGGCACGGGGCCAACGTCCTGACTTTC	CASSLEFGGHGANVLTF
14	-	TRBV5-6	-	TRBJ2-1	TGTGCCAGCAGCTCGGGCCCCCATGGCGGGGAGCAGTTCTTC	CASSSGPHGGEQFF
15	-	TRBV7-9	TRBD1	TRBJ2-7	TGTGCCAGCAGCTCGAACAGGGGGCCCCGGGGCGAGCAGTACTTC	CASSSNRGPRGEQYF
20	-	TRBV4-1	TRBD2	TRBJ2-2	TGCGCCAGCAGCCAAGATTCGGCTAGCGGGGGGGCTGCGAACACCGGGGAGCTGTTTTTT	CASSQDSASGGAANTGELFF
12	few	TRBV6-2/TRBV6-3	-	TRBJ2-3	TGTGCCAGCAGGGTGGCTCCGGACACGCAGTATTTT	CASRVAPDTQYF
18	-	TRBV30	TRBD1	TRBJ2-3	TGTGCCTGGAAGCCGGACAGGGGGGTTAGCGGGGCGACAGATACGCAGTATTTT	CAWKPDRGVSGATDTQYF
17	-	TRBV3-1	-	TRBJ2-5	TGTGCCAGCAGCCAATCCTCTCCTTTAGGGGCGAGGGAGACCCAGTACTTC	CASSQSSPLGARETQYF
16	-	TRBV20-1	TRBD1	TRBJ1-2	TGCAGTGCTAGAAATCCCCCGGGACAGGGGGCAGTTGGCTACACCTTC	CSARNPPGQGAVGYTF
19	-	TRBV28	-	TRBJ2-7	TGTGCTAGCAGTTTAGTCCAAACAATAACGGACAGCTTTTACTACGAGCAGTACTTC	CASSLVQTITDSFYYEQYF
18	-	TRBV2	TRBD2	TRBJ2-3	TGTGCCAGCATGACCAATCCCGGGACTAGCGGGAGTTCAGATACGCAGTATTTT	CASMTNPGTSGSSDTQYF
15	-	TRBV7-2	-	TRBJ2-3	TGTGCCAGCAGCTGGGCAGGCTACGGGAGAGATACGCAGTATTTT	CASSWAGYGRDTQYF
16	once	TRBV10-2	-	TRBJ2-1	TGCGCCAGCAACGACAATTTGGGACCCTCCTACAATGAGCAGTTCTTC	CASNDNLGPSYNEQFF
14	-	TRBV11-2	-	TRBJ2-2	TGTGCCAGCAGCATCGGACTGTCCACCGGGGAGCTGTTTTTT	CASSIGLSTGELFF